One sample yielded the 32 T cell receptor beta chains listed below, sequenced in a study of blood T cell repertoires in COVID-19. Method: immunoSEQ multiplex PCR; TCRdb's copy keeps in-frame clones and lacks some. The sample holds under 300,000 clones; 65% to 85% are singletons and the top ten take 4%. The sample comprised peripheral blood. Every receptor here comes from a woman in her thirties or forties with active or convalescent COVID-19.

This clone was counted once. The chain links TRBV5-4 to TRBJ1-3, with 7 bases lining up with TRBD1. Germline lookup yields CDR1 SGHNT and CDR2 YYREEE (reference sequence). V was clipped by 9 bases and J by 3 bases; unmatched bases: 6. This CDR3 contains 13 residues. The CDR3 DNA reads TGTGCCACCAAGACAGGGAATGGAAACACCATATATTTT. It yields the protein CATKTGNGNTIYF. Full variable domain (rest looked up from reference TRBV5-4 and TRBJ1-3): ETGVTQSPTHLIKTRGQQVTLRCSSQSGHNTVSWYQQALGQGPQFIFQYYREEENGRGNFPPRFSGLQFPNYSSELNVNALELDDSALYLCATKTGNGNTIYFGEGSWLTVV.

The chain carries TRBV4-1 and TRBJ1-4; TRBD1 matches 8 bases. V trimming: 4 bases; J trimming: 0 bases; junction bases outside the gene matches: 1. Germline V gene lookup returns CDR1 MGHRA and CDR2 YSYEKL. CDR3 length: 15 residues. CDR3 amino acids: CASSRTGTTNEKLFF. The CDR3 DNA reads as TGCGCCAGCAGCCGGACAGGGACAACTAATGAAAAACTGTTTTTT.

CDR3 nucleotide sequence: TGTGCCAGCACCGCAGGGTTGAACACTGAAGCTTTCTTT. Amino acid sequence: CASTAGLNTEAFF. The chain carries TRBV12-3 or TRBV12-4 and TRBJ1-1; a possible D gene is TRBD1 (5 bases). This CDR3 is built from 13 residues. The ends were cut back, 7 bases at V and 0 bases at J, with 9 bases in the middle.

The chain combines TRBV6-6 with TRBJ1-1, with D uncertain. Germline values: CDR1 MNHNY, CDR2 SVGAGI (reference sequence). V was cut by 0 bases and J by 4 bases, with 12 bases left in between. This CDR3 region has 15 residues. The DNA for the CDR3 is TGTGCCAGCAGTTACTCCGTTTCGGGAGCCACTGAAGCTTTCTTT. Translation: CASSYSVSGATEAFF.

Note on this clone: The junction differs from germline at one of its ends, possibly a read error. The chain employs TRBV7-7 and TRBJ2-1, with 10 bases matching TRBD1. From germline, CDR1 is SSHAT and CDR2 FNYEAQ (reference sequence). This CDR3 has 15 amino acids. CDR3 region: CASSQGQGFGNEQFF. In DNA form, the CDR3 reads TGTGCTAGCAGCCAGGGACAGGGGTTCGGCAATGAGCAGTTCTTC.

This clone was counted a single time. The rearrangement uses TRBV19 and TRBJ2-3, with 10 positions matching TRBD1. The CDR3 length is 15 residues. Germline CDR1 and CDR2: LNHDA and SQIVND (reference sequence). Losses at the gene ends were 3 bases for V and 4 bases for J; bases not matched to a gene: 4. CDR3 nucleotide sequence: TGTGCCAGTAGTATGGGGACAGGGGCGCCAGATACGCAGTATTTT. It specifies CASSMGTGAPDTQYF.

The chain recombines TRBV5-4 with TRBJ2-7, with 7 bases aligning to TRBD1. V dropped 0 bases and J dropped 0; count of bases not matched to a gene: 3. The CDR3 consists of 15 residues. The germline V gene has CDR1 SGHNT and CDR2 YYREEE (reference sequence). The CDR3 DNA reads as TGTGCCAGCAGCTTGGCCAGGGGGAGCTCCTACGAGCAGTACTTC. It translates to CASSLARGSSYEQYF.

The V gene is TRBV5-1, the J gene TRBJ1-6; D gene ambiguous. CDR3 length equals 13 residues. Trimming shortened V by 1 base and J by 10 bases, and 9 bases separated the two germline ends. Germline-derived CDR1 and CDR2 are SGHRS and YFSETQ. DNA for the CDR3: TGCGCCAGCAGCTTGAATGAGGGATCACCCCTCCACTTT. This sequence encodes CASSLNEGSPLHF.

The chain recombines TRBV5-1 with TRBJ1-4; TRBD1 might be the D (6 bases). CDR3 size: 17 residues. The germline V gene has CDR1 SGHRS and CDR2 YFSETQ. V dropped 0 bases and J dropped 0 bases, with 12 bases sitting between them. Here the CDR3 DNA reads TGCGCCAGCAGCTTGGATATCAGGGGCGCAACTAATGAAAAACTGTTTTTT. The encoded protein is CASSLDIRGATNEKLFF.

V gene TRBV19 combines with J gene TRBJ2-6, with 10 nucleotides matching TRBD1. V lost 3 bases, J lost 0 bases, and 2 bases stayed unmatched. The CDR3 has 17 residues. The germline CDR1 and CDR2 sequences are LNHDA and SQIVND (reference sequence). CDR3 protein: CASSMDRGISGANVLTF. DNA of the CDR3: TGTGCCAGTAGTATGGACAGGGGGATCTCTGGGGCCAACGTCCTGACTTTC.

The chain has TRBV19 and TRBJ2-2, with D possibly matching TRBD1 (6 bases). Germline CDR1 LNHDA, CDR2 SQIVND (reference sequence). This CDR3 comprises 14 residues. Trimming removed 3 bases from V and 7 bases from J, with 12 bases in between. In nucleotides, the CDR3 is TGTGCCAGTAGTATCTACAGGGCGGACGGGGAGCTGTTTTTT. It codes for CASSIYRADGELFF. The full variable domain, with the rest looked up from reference TRBV19 and TRBJ2-2, is DGGITQSPKYLFRKEGQNVTLSCEQNLNHDAMYWYRQDPGQGLRLIYYSQIVNDFQKGDIAEGYSVSREKKESFPLTVTSAQKNPTAFYLCASSIYRADGELFFGEGSRLTVL.

This clone was counted between two and nine times. The same CDR3 can be traced to other DNA sequences in this sample. The chain combines TRBV2 with TRBJ1-2, with 7 bases fitting TRBD1. After removal of 4 bases from V and 4 bases from J, the junction contained 3 bases not matched to a gene. CDR1 is SNHLY, CDR2 FYNNEI, per germline. CDR3 length: 13 residues. CDR3 nucleotide sequence: TGTGCCAGCAGTGTCACAGGGGTCTATGGCTACACCTTC. Encoded protein: CASSVTGVYGYTF.

The CDR3 is CASRFRGQPGPQHF. CDR3 nucleotides: TGTGCCAGCAGATTTCGGGGACAGCCTGGGCCCCAGCATTTT. The J gene is TRBJ1-5, the V gene TRBV6-5; 7 positions agree with TRBD1. The CDR3 covers 14 residues. Germline CDR1 reads MNHEY; CDR2 reads SVGAGI. V was clipped by 6 bases and J by 9 bases; unmatched bases: 11.

The gene calls are TRBV7-9 and TRBJ1-1; tentatively, D is TRBD1 (5 bases). CDR3 size: 18 residues. Trimming pared 5 bases from V and 0 bases from J, leaving 22 bases between. From germline, CDR1 is SEHNR and CDR2 FQNEAQ (reference sequence). The CDR3 spells CASSPRIRTRGLNTEAFF. The DNA of the CDR3 is TGTGCCAGCAGCCCACGAATTAGGACACGAGGATTGAACACTGAAGCTTTCTTT.

The rearrangement links TRBV6-5 to TRBJ1-2; D is perhaps TRBD1 (6 bases). Germline V lookup: CDR1 MNHEY, CDR2 SVGAGI. The V and J ends lost 6 bases and 3 bases respectively, with 11 bases between them. The CDR3 extends over 13 amino acids. The CDR3 nucleotides are TGTGCCAGCAGGGCAGCAGGGGACTATGGCTACACCTTC. It specifies CASRAAGDYGYTF.

The chain recombines TRBV5-1 with TRBJ1-1; 9 positions match TRBD1. Germline lookup yields CDR1 SGHRS and CDR2 YFSETQ. J gave up 1 base and V 6 bases, and 4 bases lay outside the gene matches. This CDR3 has 14 amino acids. In DNA form, the CDR3 reads TGCGCCAGCAACAGGGGGCGAGGGAACACTGAAGCTTTCTTT. Encoded protein: CASNRGRGNTEAFF.

The rearrangement joins TRBV7-3 to TRBJ2-2; tentatively, D is TRBD2 (5 bases). V was clipped by 5 bases and J by 1 base, with 14 bases between them. The CDR3 contains 16 residues. The germline CDR1 and CDR2 sequences are SGHTA and FQGTGA. The CDR3 nucleotides read TGTGCCAGCAGCGCCCGGGCGGCGGGGAACACCGGGGAGCTGTTTTTT. This gives the protein CASSARAAGNTGELFF.

This sequence joins TRBV25-1 and TRBJ2-1; 12 bases agree with TRBD2. There are 18 residues in the CDR3. V shed 5 bases and J 4 bases; nucleotides not matched to a gene: 12. The V gene's germline CDR1 is MGHDK and CDR2 SYGVNS. CDR3 sequence reads: CASSSLAGGLVGYNEQFF. The CDR3 nucleotides read TGTGCCAGCAGTTCACTAGCGGGGGGCCTGGTGGGGTACAATGAGCAGTTCTTC.

The rearrangement uses TRBV13 and TRBJ1-2; perhaps TRBD1 as D (6 bases). V lost 3 bases and J 2 bases, leaving 13 bases between the germline ends. This CDR3 spans 15 amino acids. The V gene's germline CDR1 is PRHDT and CDR2 FYEKMQ (reference sequence). CDR3 amino acids: CASSFDRTGNYGYTF. CDR3 sequence (DNA): TGTGCCAGCAGCTTCGACAGGACCGGCAACTATGGCTACACCTTC.

This chain links TRBV2 with TRBJ1-2; perhaps TRBD1 as D (5 bases). CDR1 and CDR2 from the germline V gene are SNHLY and FYNNEI. Trimming removed 7 bases at V and 9 bases at J, with 21 bases between. This CDR3 has 14 amino acids. CDR3 sequence (DNA): TGTGCCAGCACCCAACTACACCTGCAGGGTAGCTACACCTTC. Residues: CASTQLHLQGSYTF.

The chain recombines TRBV21-1 with TRBJ1-6; the table's TRBD1 call for D was not verified on the DNA. TRBV21-1 is shown as a pseudogene. The CDR3 runs to 16 residues. In DNA form, the CDR3 reads TGTGCCAGCAGCCCTAGACAGGGCTCCTATAATTCACCCCTCCACTTT. Amino acid sequence: CASSPRQGSYNSPLHF.

The chain carries TRBV30 and TRBJ2-1, with 7 bases matching TRBD2. Per the germline V gene, CDR1 is GTSNPN and CDR2 is SVGIG (reference sequence). The CDR3 totals 16 residues. V shed 1 base, J shed 0 bases, and the junction held 6 bases outside the gene matches. The chain's CDR3 is CAWSGAGVSSYNEQFF. DNA of the CDR3: TGTGCCTGGAGTGGGGCGGGGGTAAGCTCCTACAATGAGCAGTTCTTC.

The J gene is TRBJ2-6, the V gene TRBV5-1, with D uncertain. V shed 7 bases and J shed 1 base, with 12 bases lying between them. The CDR3 extends over 15 amino acids. Germline-derived CDR1 and CDR2 are SGHRS and YFSETQ. CDR3 amino acids: CASGSSSSGANVLTF. CDR3 nucleotide sequence: TGCGCCAGCGGGTCTTCTAGTTCTGGGGCCAACGTCCTGACTTTC.

This chain joins TRBV12-3 or TRBV12-4 and TRBJ1-1, with 9 bases lining up with TRBD1. J was trimmed by 4 bases and V by 7 bases; bases with no gene match: 4. The CDR3 consists of 13 residues. The CDR3 DNA reads as TGTGCCAGCACCGGGACAGGGAGCACTGAAGCTTTCTTT. Translation: CASTGTGSTEAFF.

The chain employs TRBV28 and TRBJ1-5; D is ambiguous. CDR1 and CDR2 (germline): MDHEN, SYDVKM. The CDR3 covers 11 residues. The ends were cut back, 5 bases at V and 9 bases at J, with 8 bases in the middle. The CDR3 reads CASSPPGPQHF. The CDR3 nucleotides are TGTGCCAGCAGTCCCCCAGGGCCCCAGCATTTT.

This clone was observed a single time. This chain joins TRBV20-1 and TRBJ2-7, with D unclear. CDR1 is DFQATT and CDR2 is SNEGSKA in the germline V gene (reference sequence). This CDR3 is 11 amino acids long. The V end lost 0 bases, the J end lost 4 bases, and 4 bases lay between the germline ends. In DNA, the CDR3 is TGCAGTGCTAGAGAGAGGTACGAGCAGTACTTC. This gives the protein CSARERYEQYF.

The chain is built from TRBV29-1 and TRBJ1-6, with 7 bases matching TRBD1. V shed 7 bases, J shed 6 bases, and the junction held 12 bases outside the gene matches. Germline-derived CDR1 and CDR2 are SQVTM and ANQGSEA. The CDR3 is 15 amino acids. The CDR3 DNA sequence: TGCAGCGCCCAGATAACAGGGGCTGGTAATTCACCCCTCCACTTT. This translates into CSAQITGAGNSPLHF.

The chain joins TRBV7-9 to TRBJ1-4, with 7 bases identical to TRBD1. There are 14 residues in the CDR3. Germline assignment: CDR1 SEHNR and CDR2 FQNEAQ (reference sequence). The ends lost 5 bases at V and 7 bases at J; junction bases unmatched: 7. The CDR3 DNA is TGTGCCAGCAGCCCGGGGGACAGTACTGAAAAACTGTTTTTT. It yields the protein CASSPGDSTEKLFF.

The chain is built from TRBV11-2 and TRBJ1-1; 7 positions agree with TRBD1. CDR1 and CDR2 (germline): SGHAT, FQNNGV. The CDR3 has 14 amino acids. V lost 4 bases to trimming and J lost 4 bases; unmatched junction nucleotides: 6. CDR3 sequence reads: CASSSYRGGTEAFF. CDR3 in DNA: TGTGCCAGCAGCTCATACAGGGGAGGCACTGAAGCTTTCTTT.

This clone was recorded only once. The genes are TRBV28 and TRBJ1-1; 8 positions agree with TRBD1. Germline CDR1 is MDHEN and CDR2 is SYDVKM. J gave up 1 base and V 6 bases, and 10 bases lay outside the gene matches. CDR3 length: 16 residues. Written as DNA, the CDR3 is TGTGCCAGCAGGTTCAGGACAGGGAGAGGGAACACTGAAGCTTTCTTT. Translated, it gives CASRFRTGRGNTEAFF.

The CDR3 DNA is TGTGCCAGCAGGCTGACAGAATATAATTCACCCCTCCACTTT. Amino acid sequence: CASRLTEYNSPLHF. The V and J genes are TRBV28 and TRBJ1-6; D might be TRBD1 (5 bases). The V end lost 6 bases, the J end lost 4 bases, and 10 bases lay between the germline ends. The CDR3 is 14 residues long. The germline V gene has CDR1 MDHEN and CDR2 SYDVKM.

This clone was detected once. This chain uses TRBV19 with TRBJ1-1, with D tentatively TRBD1 (6 bases). The V and J ends lost 6 bases and 5 bases respectively, with 16 bases between them. This CDR3 spans 14 amino acids. Per the germline V gene, CDR1 is LNHDA and CDR2 is SQIVND (reference sequence). CDR3 nucleotides: TGTGCCAGTAGATCACAGGGTGGTTGGACTGAAGCTTTCTTT. It encodes CASRSQGGWTEAFF.